This entry features one TCR beta chain sequence. The sample holds a few counts of this clonotype. The clone's antigen remains unknown. No base qualities exist here, and no much larger clone lies one base off it. The sample is drawn from a study of blood T cells in healthy people across ages (dated by TCRdb to the mid-2010s). About the investigation overall: In model experiments, template switching captured about one uniquely barcoded TCR beta cDNA molecule for every two T cells. The study measured age-related changes in TCR beta repertoire diversity using deep sequencing normalized with unique cDNA molecular identifiers. The donors were divided into four age groups: young (average around 16 years), middle-aged (approximately 39), aged (about 62) and long-lived (82). To avoid experimental bias, donors of different ages were randomly spread across the sequencing lanes. The study analyzed two additional independent replicas of 1 million unique cDNA reads from the same blood draw for two donors, one aged 18 to 30 and one aged 80 or older. Here is what the overall study found, with its caveats: Because profiling used bulk unsorted PBMCs, naive and antigen-experienced compartments could not be compared conclusively. Compared with the aged group, more naive CD4+ T cells, fewer expanded clones and increased TCR diversity were shown by the long-lived group, suggesting age selection. Because the CMV infection status of the donors was unknown, age-related changes in expanded clonotypes may potentially have been confounded. Estimates of total diversity based on one million sequenced T cells were regarded as lower bounds and as underestimates. Observed TCR beta diversity per million T cells fell roughly linearly with age, and a significant reduction was already apparent by age around 39. Observed TCR beta diversity correlated strongly with the percentage of naive T cells measured by flow cytometry.

Library generation was performed with 5' RACE. Sequenced on an Illumina HiSeq 2500. A second PCR of roughly 6 to 12 cycles was performed with a sample-barcoded 5' primer and a J-beta primer mix. A unique molecular identifier was introduced onto each TCR beta cDNA molecule by a template-switch 5' adaptor carrying 12 random nucleotides. Each sample yielded at least 2.5 million CDR3-containing paired-end reads. First-strand cDNA synthesis was performed from all RNA using the Mint cDNA synthesis kit, with priming by a TRBC-specific oligonucleotide. All cDNA was treated with uracil-DNA glycosylase and then went through a first 18-cycle PCR with the universal primers M1SS and BC2_uni_R. The original methods were these. Normalization of each sample was performed by random selection of 1 million high-quality reads, each carrying a distinct molecular identifier. Reads sharing molecular identifiers were discarded rather than binned into consensus sequences. MiTCR, with a Q25 quality threshold and the strictest error-elimination algorithm, was used for CDR3 identification, clonotype clustering and error correction. A nonparametric unseen species model using Euler transformation provided a lower-bound estimate of total TCR beta diversity. TCRdb reworked the public reads: Q25 trimming with fastp, MiXCR clone assembly, productive beta chains retained. When rows share a CDR3 protein, they turn into one entry using the most common DNA and genes. V and J calls and clone size were set by TCRdb, not the authors. For this sample there are hundreds of thousands of distinct CDR3 sequences; 45% to 70% appear just once. The leading ten clones occupy 20% to 30% of the sample.

Donors were about 36 systemically healthy Caucasian individuals from Russia aged roughly 6 to 90 years. Roughly 10 milliliters of peripheral blood were drawn from each donor into EDTA-treated Vacutainer tubes. Ficoll-Paque density-gradient centrifugation was used to isolate PBMCs, with at least 6 million per sample. Total RNA, at least 6 micrograms per sample, was extracted from PBMCs with Trizol reagent. For every donor, an aliquot of PBMCs went through flow cytometry to measure the percentages of naive CD45RAhigh/CD27high T cells. Based on the germline V gene (reference sequence), the CDR1 and CDR2 sequences are DFQATT and SNEGSKA. The trim is 4 bases for V and 5 bases for J, with a gap of 9 bases between the germline ends. The CDR3, from cysteine to phenylalanine, totals 11 residues. Solely the CDR3 DNA is kept, with 33 bases framed from the first base.

Sequencing was performed on blood. The sequence was collected from a man aged 40-55 years in good health. The chain links TRBV20-1 with TRBJ2-7, with a tentative D call of TRBD1 or TRBD2, each matching 5 bases. CDR3 reads: CSATPGHEQYF. At the DNA level, the sequence is TGCAGTGCTACCCCGGGGCACGAGCAGTACTTC.